A selection of T cell receptor beta chains follows, all from one sample in a study of T cell responses to AZD1222 COVID-19 vaccine. Profiling relied on immunoSEQ multiplex PCR, and the TCRdb table lists in-frame clones only, not all of them. This sample carries about 110,000 clones, 88% of them seen once, and the ten largest clones take about 13%. The source material was peripheral blood, sampled on day 0 of MenACWY control vaccination. Every receptor here comes from an adult in good health. CDR3s include the opening cysteine and the closing phenylalanine or tryptophan. The D gene is left open where the match is weak. Clone size appears in some rows only: once, few, many, or a class for an expanded clone.

TRBJ2-2 TRBV6-4 NA NA TGTGCCAGCAGTGAAGTGATGGACACCGGGGAGCTGTTTTTT CASSEVMDTGELFF
TRBJ2-5 TRBV18 TRBD2 NA TGTGCCAGCTCACCAATGGCGGGAGGTGAGACCCAGTACTTC CASSPMAGGETQYF
TRBJ2-7 TRBV5-1 NA NA TGCGCCAGCAGCTTCGGACAGCGCTACGAGCAGTACTTC CASSFGQRYEQYF
TRBJ2-7 TRBV9 NA NA TGTGCCAGTGGGATTGGAGGGGATACATCCGAGCAGTACTTC CASGIGGDTSEQYF
TRBJ1-5 TRBV9 NA once TGTGCCAGCAGCGTAGAGTCGGGTCAGCCCCAGCATTTT CASSVESGQPQHF
TRBJ2-7 TRBV5-1 NA few TGCGCCAGCAGCCCGGGACCGACGAAGGAGCAGTACTTC CASSPGPTKEQYF
TRBJ2-7 TRBV4-3 NA few TGCGCCAGCAGCCAAGATCGGGGGAGCATCTACGAGCAGTACTTC CASSQDRGSIYEQYF
TRBJ2-7 TRBV6-5 NA NA TGTGCCTGCGAGGCCACAGGCTCCTACGAGCAGTACTTC CACEATGSYEQYF
TRBJ2-5 TRBV7-9 NA few TGTGCCAGCAGCCCCAGGGAGGAAAGAGAGACCCAGTACTTC CASSPREERETQYF
TRBJ2-3 TRBV4-1 NA NA TGCGCCAGCAGCTTGGGGGGTTTGGAGGATACGCAGTATTTT CASSLGGLEDTQYF
TRBJ2-7 TRBV28 NA once TGTGCCAGCAGTTTAACAGGCTCCCCCTACGAGCAGTACTTC CASSLTGSPYEQYF
TRBJ1-5 TRBV10-1 NA NA TGCGCCAGCTCGACCACAGGCAGGGTCCAGCCCCAGCATTTT CASSTTGRVQPQHF
TRBJ1-2 TRBV4-3 NA NA TGCGCCAGCAGCACAGACGGGGGTTTACGCTATGGCTACACCTTC CASSTDGGLRYGYTF
TRBJ1-5 TRBV2 NA NA TGTGCCAGCACGTGGGCTGGGTCTTCTCAGCCCCAGCATTTT CASTWAGSSQPQHF